Sequencing of this TCR beta chain was carried out in a study of blood T cell repertoires in COVID-19. Turning to the study itself: The United States, Italy and Spain were the sources of the acute and convalescent COVID-19 samples. Sources were T cells, B-cell-depleted T cells, or PBMCs; the material itself was cDNA or gDNA.

The assay was immunoSEQ multiplex PCR, and TCRdb's table has in-frame clones only and misses some. Of approximately 250,000 clones in the sample, 70% to 90% were seen once. V shed 5 bases and J shed 3 bases, with 13 bases lying between them. The CDR3 is 14 residues long. Germline CDR1 SGHTA, CDR2 FQGTGA. The chain couples TRBV7-3 to TRBJ1-1; a possible D gene is TRBD1 (6 bases). The sequence was collected from an older woman with COVID-19, enrolled during active disease. Source material: peripheral blood. CDR3 in amino acids: CASSPQGWDTEAFF. As DNA, the CDR3 is TGTGCCAGCAGCCCCCAGGGGTGGGACACTGAAGCTTTCTTT.